Following are 6 T cell receptor beta chains from one sample sequenced in a study of blood T cell repertoires in COVID-19. Produced via immunoSEQ multiplex PCR; TCRdb's table is partial and in-frame only. Among 270,000 or so clones listed, 80% to 95% were seen once. Specimen: PBMCs or T cells enriched from blood (not recorded which). Source of these receptors: a man aged 35 to 55 who had been exposed to COVID-19.

The chain uses TRBV12-3 or TRBV12-4 and TRBJ1-1; unclear D gene. The CDR3 spans 13 residues. V was shortened by 3 bases and J by 11 bases, with 16 bases between the two germline ends. CDR3 in DNA: TGTGCCAGCAGTTTTGGCGAGGCGCCCCGGGCTTTCTTT. Protein product: CASSFGEAPRAFF.

This clone is a singleton in its sample. The genes are TRBV28 and TRBJ2-1; 8 positions agree with TRBD2. The CDR3 length is 15 residues. V dropped 2 bases and J dropped 2; count of bases not matched to a gene: 2. Germline assignment: CDR1 MDHEN and CDR2 SYDVKM. The CDR3 protein is CASSLTSGAYNEQFF. The CDR3 DNA reads as TGTGCCAGCAGTTTAACTAGCGGTGCCTACAATGAGCAGTTCTTC.

The rearrangement links TRBV28 to TRBJ1-6; a weak D match, TRBD1 (6 bases). Germline V lookup: CDR1 MDHEN, CDR2 SYDVKM. V lost 5 bases and J 7 bases, leaving 15 bases between the germline ends. The CDR3 is 15 amino acids. In nucleotides, the CDR3 is TGTGCCAGCAGTCCCCCAGGACAGTTAAATTCACCCCTCCACTTT. Protein sequence: CASSPPGQLNSPLHF.

The J gene is TRBJ2-5, the V gene TRBV7-3; perhaps TRBD2 as D (5 bases). Germline CDR1 is SGHTA and CDR2 is FQGTGA. This CDR3 region has 13 residues. The V end was cut by 5 bases, the J end by 5 bases, with 12 bases between. The CDR3 sequence: CASSPSQRETQYF. The CDR3 DNA reads as TGTGCCAGCAGCCCCTCACAGCGGGAGACCCAGTACTTC. Using reference TRBV7-3 and TRBJ2-5 for the parts outside the CDR3, the full variable domain is GAGVSQTPSNKVTEKGKYVELRCDPISGHTALYWYRQSLGQGPEFLIYFQGTGAADDSGLPNDRFFAVRPEGSVSTLKIQRTERGDSAVYLCASSPSQRETQYFGPGTRLLVL.

The chain carries TRBV7-2 and TRBJ2-1, with TRBD2 matching 7 bases. The V gene end was trimmed by 1 base and the J gene end by 6 bases; junction bases not matched to a gene: 6. Germline values: CDR1 SGHTA, CDR2 FQGNSA. The CDR3 consists of 15 residues. CDR3 amino acids: CASSLDSGRGNEQFF. Here the CDR3 DNA reads TGTGCCAGCAGCTTAGATAGCGGGCGTGGCAATGAGCAGTTCTTC.

This clone was seen once. The chain has TRBV20-1 and TRBJ1-4; D uncertain. Trimming shortened V by 5 bases and J by 14 bases, and 15 bases separated the two germline ends. Germline V gene data show CDR1 as DFQATT and CDR2 as SNEGSKA (reference sequence). The CDR3 sequence is 11 residues long. The DNA of the CDR3 is TGCAGTGCTCGTACAGAAGTGCAGCTGTTTTTT. Protein sequence: CSARTEVQLFF.